This T cell receptor beta chain was retrieved from a study of T-cell memory formation after mild COVID-19. TCRdb reprocessed the 5' RACE reads with MiXCR, giving one entry per CDR3 protein. The sample gives around 200,000 distinct CDR3 sequences, about 10% of which show up once; around 2.9% is in the top ten. This clonotype was detected only a few times. What was sequenced was PBMCs or a T cell subset sorted from them (not recorded which). The sequence was collected from a man between 18 and 35 years old who had mild COVID-19 (a few samples of this study predate the infection). Cell type and time point are not known.

The CDR3 loop reads CASSPPLGGGTPLNYGYTF. The CDR3 DNA is TGTGCCAGCAGCCCTCCCCTAGGTGGCGGGACACCGCTTAACTATGGCTACACCTTC. The V and J genes are TRBV7-9 and TRBJ1-2; D is possibly TRBD1 (6 bases). Per germline, CDR1 SEHNR and CDR2 FQNEAQ (reference sequence). The CDR3 sequence is 19 residues long. V was shortened by 5 bases and J by 1 base, with 26 bases between the two germline ends.